A single sample is the source of the 15 T cell receptor beta chains below, sequenced in a study of T-cell memory formation after mild COVID-19. TCRdb passed the 5' RACE reads through MiXCR, listing each CDR3 protein once. The sample has 200,000 to 300,000 distinct CDR3 sequences; 15% are singletons. The sample consisted of PBMCs or a T cell subset sorted from them (not recorded which). The receptor set was obtained from an adult woman who had mild COVID-19 (a few samples of this study predate the infection). Cell type and time point are not known.

The chain recombines TRBV4-1 with TRBJ2-3, with D unresolved. The germline gives CDR1 MGHRA, CDR2 YSYEKL. The ends were cut back, 1 base at V and 5 bases at J, with 13 bases in the middle. The CDR3 is 15 amino acids. The CDR3 DNA is TGCGCCAGCAGCCAAGCGGATATCCCTGGAGATACGCAGTATTTT. It encodes CASSQADIPGDTQYF.

V is TRBV28 and J is TRBJ1-1; maybe TRBD1 (6 bases). Germline lookup yields CDR1 MDHEN and CDR2 SYDVKM. CDR3 length equals 15 residues. Trimming shortened V by 3 bases and J by 7 bases, and 18 bases separated the two germline ends. The CDR3 is CASSFRGRGVGEAFF. DNA for the CDR3: TGTGCCAGCAGTTTCAGGGGCAGGGGTGTGGGTGAAGCTTTCTTT.

This clonotype was seen a handful of times. The V call is TRBV27, the J call TRBJ1-6; no definite D call. Deletions cut 0 bases from V and 7 bases from J, with 10 bases between. The CDR3 loop spans 15 amino acids. Germline V gene lookup returns CDR1 MNHEY and CDR2 SMNVEV (reference sequence). The CDR3 protein is CASSLSVGLNSPLHF. DNA of the CDR3: TGTGCCAGCAGTTTATCTGTGGGCCTCAATTCACCCCTCCACTTT.

This chain links TRBV5-1 with TRBJ2-5; D unclear. The CDR3 is 14 amino acids. The germline CDR1 and CDR2 sequences are SGHRS and YFSETQ. Trimming shortened V by 4 bases and J by 1 base, and 11 bases separated the two germline ends. The CDR3 here is CASSEGNFQETQYF. The CDR3 nucleotides read TGCGCCAGCAGCGAAGGGAACTTCCAAGAGACCCAGTACTTC.

CDR3 nucleotide sequence: TGCGCCAGCAGTTCCCCTAGCGGGGTCAATGAGCAGTTCTTC. This translates into CASSSPSGVNEQFF. V gene TRBV5-1 combines with J gene TRBJ2-1, with TRBD2 identical over 9 bases. This CDR3 has 14 residues. CDR1 and CDR2 from the germline V gene are SGHRS and YFSETQ. J was trimmed by 6 bases and V by 5 bases; bases with no gene match: 6.

This clonotype was observed at least ten times. The V gene is TRBV20-1, the J gene TRBJ1-4, with D perhaps matching TRBD1 (5 bases). CDR3 length equals 12 residues. The germline V gene encodes CDR1 DFQATT and CDR2 SNEGSKA (reference sequence). The V gene lost 5 bases and the J gene lost 5 bases, with 9 bases spanning the gap. CDR3: CSALGVNEKLFF. The CDR3 bases are TGCAGTGCTCTAGGGGTGAATGAAAAACTGTTTTTT.

In this sample, this clonotype turned up a few times. This chain connects TRBV5-1 to TRBJ1-3; a possible D gene is TRBD1 (5 bases). This CDR3 is built from 14 residues. Trimming took off 5 bases at V and 8 bases at J, with 17 bases between the two ends. Germline loops: CDR1 SGHRS, CDR2 YFSETQ. CDR3 nucleotide sequence: TGCGCCAGCAGAGACAGAGCTTTGAGCGACACCATATATTTT. Its translation is CASRDRALSDTIYF.

V and J are TRBV6-6 and TRBJ2-2; D is perhaps TRBD1 (5 bases). The V end was cut by 1 base, the J end by 6 bases, with 9 bases between. CDR3 size: 14 residues. Germline lookup yields CDR1 MNHNY and CDR2 SVGAGI (reference sequence). CDR3 loop: CASSYLGVSGELFF. In DNA, the CDR3 is TGTGCCAGCAGTTACTTAGGGGTATCCGGGGAGCTGTTTTTT.

This clonotype was detected ten times or more. V and J are TRBV7-9 and TRBJ2-1; 13 bases fit TRBD2. Germline lookup yields CDR1 SEHNR and CDR2 FQNEAQ (reference sequence). This CDR3 has 16 amino acids. J was trimmed by 5 bases and V by 5 bases; bases with no gene match: 6. The DNA of the CDR3 is TGTGCCAGCAGCGGAAGACTAGCGGGAGGTCACAATGAGCAGTTCTTC. Protein sequence: CASSGRLAGGHNEQFF. The whole variable domain, filled in from reference TRBV7-9 and TRBJ2-1, reads DTGVSQNPRHKITKRGQNVTFRCDPISEHNRLYWYRQTLGQGPEFLTYFQNEAQLEKSRLLSDRFSAERPKGSFSTLEIQRTEQGDSAMYLCASSGRLAGGHNEQFFGPGTRLTVL.

This clonotype was counted only a few times. This sequence joins TRBV5-1 and TRBJ2-1, with TRBD2 matching 7 bases. Per the germline V gene, CDR1 is SGHRS and CDR2 is YFSETQ. V shed 5 bases, J shed 0 bases, and the junction held 20 bases outside the gene matches. The CDR3 runs 20 residues. The chain's CDR3 is CASSNSAERGPTSSYNEQFF. CDR3 sequence (DNA): TGCGCCAGCAGTAACTCGGCGGAGCGGGGCCCCACGAGCTCCTACAATGAGCAGTTCTTC.

The chain's CDR3 is CASSEGRGNQPQHF. The CDR3 nucleotides read TGTGCCAGCAGCGAGGGAAGGGGAAATCAGCCCCAGCATTTT. This chain connects TRBV6-1 to TRBJ1-5; possible D gene TRBD1, 5 bases. There are 14 residues in the CDR3. V was clipped by 6 bases and J by 4 bases, with 13 bases between them. Germline V gene lookup returns CDR1 MNHNS and CDR2 SASEGT.

V is TRBV30 and J is TRBJ1-1; D perhaps matches TRBD1 (5 bases). V was shortened by 5 bases and J by 7 bases, with 8 bases between the two germline ends. Germline CDR1 GTSNPN, CDR2 SVGIG (reference sequence). The CDR3 totals 10 residues. As DNA, the CDR3 is TGTGCCTGGTTGGGGGGTGAAGCTTTCTTT. This sequence encodes CAWLGGEAFF.

This clonotype was detected only a few times. The chain couples TRBV4-3 to TRBJ2-3; 8 nucleotides match TRBD2. CDR1 and CDR2 from the germline V gene are LGHNA and YSLEER. The CDR3 is 17 residues long. V was clipped by 0 bases and J by 2 bases; unmatched bases: 7. This CDR3 reads CASSQEVTGGYTDTQYF. CDR3 DNA: TGCGCCAGCAGCCAAGAGGTGACGGGAGGGTACACAGATACGCAGTATTTT.

There are a few counts of this clonotype. The chain employs TRBV12-3 or TRBV12-4 and TRBJ2-1, with 12 bases lining up with TRBD2. The junction had 7 bases not matched to a gene; V was cut back by 6 bases and J by 10 bases. The CDR3 is 14 amino acids. The CDR3 coding sequence is TGTGCCAGCAGCCCTAGCGGGGGGGCGGCCGAGCAGTTCTTC. It translates to CASSPSGGAAEQFF.

This clonotype was detected only a few times. The chain has TRBV12-3 or TRBV12-4 and TRBJ1-5; D is undetermined. V was cut by 5 bases and J by 3 bases, with 8 bases left in between. The CDR3 loop spans 13 amino acids. CDR3 region: CASSMTNNQPQHF. DNA of the CDR3: TGTGCCAGCAGTATGACAAACAATCAGCCCCAGCATTTT.